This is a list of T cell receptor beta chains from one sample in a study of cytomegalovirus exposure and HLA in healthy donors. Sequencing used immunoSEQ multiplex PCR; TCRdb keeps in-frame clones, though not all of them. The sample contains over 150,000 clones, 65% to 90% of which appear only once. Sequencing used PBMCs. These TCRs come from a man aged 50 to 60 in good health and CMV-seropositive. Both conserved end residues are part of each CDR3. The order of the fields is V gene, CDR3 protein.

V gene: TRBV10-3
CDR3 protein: CAISESTGKETQYF

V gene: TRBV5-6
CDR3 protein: CASSLVEETQYF

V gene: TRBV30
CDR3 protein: CAWSVQGTGELFF

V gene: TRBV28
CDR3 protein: CASSRETGWAYEQYF

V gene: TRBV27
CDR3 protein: CASSLFPSYEQYF

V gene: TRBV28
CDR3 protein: CASSQTGLAAYEQYF

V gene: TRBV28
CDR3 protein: CASHSGRFTGELFF

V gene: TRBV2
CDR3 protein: CASSVLIYEQYF

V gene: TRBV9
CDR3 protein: CASSPGQWGHSPLHF

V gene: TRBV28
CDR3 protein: CASSILTSLKNNEQFF

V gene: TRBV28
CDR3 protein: CASNLAGFSLSETQYF

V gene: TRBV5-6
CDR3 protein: CASSLRPDSSTQHF

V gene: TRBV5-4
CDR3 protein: CASSRGQASGNTIYF

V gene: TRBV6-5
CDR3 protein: CASSTAAGGFYEQYF

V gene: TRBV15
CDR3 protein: CATSRDRGSSGANVLTF

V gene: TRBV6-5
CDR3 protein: CASSLDRKYGYTF

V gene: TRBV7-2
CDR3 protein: CASSLGGAAYEQYF

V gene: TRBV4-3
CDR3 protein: CASSQGPGEGNTEAFF

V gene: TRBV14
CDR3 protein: CASSQEGTALQPLYNEQFF

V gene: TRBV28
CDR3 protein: CASSSVTGEAFF

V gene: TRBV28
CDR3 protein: CASLLLAGGGGNEQFF

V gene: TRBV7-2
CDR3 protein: CASSPYSGTTGGKGSPLHF

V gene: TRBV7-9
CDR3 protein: CASSLGEIYGYTF

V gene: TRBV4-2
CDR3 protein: CASSQEDSNTEAFF

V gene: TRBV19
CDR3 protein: CASEKAGEKLFF

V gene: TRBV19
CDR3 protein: CASSMTAGAETQYF

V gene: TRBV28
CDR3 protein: CASSTGTVRQPQHF

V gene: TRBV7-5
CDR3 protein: CARSLVYQPQHF

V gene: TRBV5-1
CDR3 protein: CASSGLQGAITEAFF

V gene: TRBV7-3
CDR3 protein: CASSPSGGATDTQYF

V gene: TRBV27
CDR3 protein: CASMQGASYNEQFF

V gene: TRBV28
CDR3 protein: CASRQGVKTQYF